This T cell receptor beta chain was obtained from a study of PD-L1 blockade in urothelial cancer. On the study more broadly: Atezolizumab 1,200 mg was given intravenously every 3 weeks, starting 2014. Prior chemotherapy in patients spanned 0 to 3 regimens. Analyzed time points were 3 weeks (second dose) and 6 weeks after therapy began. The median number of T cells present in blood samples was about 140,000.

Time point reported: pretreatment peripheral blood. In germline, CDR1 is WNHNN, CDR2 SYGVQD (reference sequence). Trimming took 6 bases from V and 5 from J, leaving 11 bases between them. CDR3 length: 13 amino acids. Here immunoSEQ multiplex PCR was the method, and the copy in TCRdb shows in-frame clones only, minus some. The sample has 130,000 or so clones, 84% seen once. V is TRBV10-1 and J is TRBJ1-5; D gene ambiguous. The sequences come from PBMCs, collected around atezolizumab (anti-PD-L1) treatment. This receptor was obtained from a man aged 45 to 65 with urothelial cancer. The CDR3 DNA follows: TGCGCCAGCAGGGTACAGATTGATCAGCCCCAGCATTTT. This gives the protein CASRVQIDQPQHF.